This T cell receptor (beta chain) was found in a study of cytomegalovirus exposure and HLA in healthy donors. Study information: In terms of ancestry, the Caucasian-associated cluster contained 75% to 85% of the 300 to 400 genotyped donors. Study-wide results and limits: In a later analysis, productive TCRs from donors in an Asian-associated ancestry cluster reportedly carried fewer N-insertions than the cohort mean. When presence/absence was analysed, sequencing depth was taken to be roughly uniform across donors. Later analysis associated a missense DCLRE1C variant with TCR beta V- and J-gene trimming.

PCR was performed using 60 Vbeta and 13 Jbeta primers. Assay: immunoSEQ multiplex PCR; the TCRdb copy retains only in-frame clones and omits some. Of about 100,000 clones listed, about 84% are singletons. As to this clone: What it recognizes is unknown. One junction end does not reproduce the germline sequence, and a read error may be involved.

The sequence derives from a young man in good health and CMV-seronegative. The sample was PBMCs.

As DNA, the CDR3 is TGTGCCAGTAGTATCCCAGGACTGGTGAGATTC. This sequence encodes CASSIPGLVRF. The chain combines TRBV19 with TRBJ1-2; no reliable D call. The CDR3 runs 11 residues. Per the germline V gene, CDR1 is LNHDA and CDR2 is SQIVND (reference sequence).